This T cell receptor (beta chain) stems from a study of Siglec-9 on CD8 T cells in melanoma. Study-level findings and limits: Siglec-9 reportedly marks and regulates an effector memory CD8+ T-cell subset apparently accumulating in melanoma tumors.

Using immunoSEQ multiplex PCR, the repertoire was profiled, and TCRdb retains in-frame clones only, with some absent. The sample has 36,000 or so clones; roughly four fifths are singletons. In the case of this clone: The antigen remains undetermined.

V lost 5 bases and J 1 base, leaving 5 bases between the germline ends. CDR1 is MNHEY, CDR2 SMNVEV, per germline (reference sequence). The CDR3 consists of 13 residues. This TCR came from a human donor in good health. The sequenced sample consisted of Siglec-9- CD8+ T cells sorted from blood. This sequence joins TRBV27 and TRBJ1-4; D is unresolved. CDR3 protein: CASSRVTNEKLFF. The CDR3 nucleotides are TGTGCCAGCAGTCGTGTAACTAATGAAAAACTGTTTTTT.